These T cell receptor beta chains were read from a single sample in a study of shared clonotypes between healthy human individuals. Assay: immunoSEQ multiplex PCR; the TCRdb copy retains only in-frame clones and omits some. The top ten hold 1.5% to 2% of the sample, which has about 2.2 million clones, approximately 92% seen once. The sequencing input was naive CD8+ T cells from PBMCs. These receptors were obtained from a man aged 18-30 years in good health. Some clones in this sample may be carry-over from other donors' samples. Each CDR3 is given without its conserved first and last residue. The D gene is left open where the match is weak.

CDR3 | length | D | V
ASSEARPGVDYEQY | 14 | . | TRBV2
AISDATGSGNTIY | 13 | . | TRBV10-3
ASSLAGTSYEQY | 12 | TRBD2 | TRBV7-9
ASSVGGTGAYNEQF | 14 | TRBD1 | TRBV9
ACDVRDTQY | 9 | . | TRBV30
ASAIGVGYGYT | 11 | . | TRBV25-1
ASRGLAGGNEQF | 12 | TRBD2 | TRBV2
ASSSEGGEAF | 10 | . | TRBV6-5
ASSLRDGAGNTEAF | 14 | . | TRBV7-9
ASSHSTAMNTEAF | 13 | . | TRBV7-9
ASTARAPNNYEQY | 13 | . | TRBV27
ASSVGSGQGYEQY | 13 | TRBD1 | TRBV9
ASSDRPLLPGVDEQF | 15 | . | TRBV9
ASSLSDSYEQY | 11 | . | TRBV27